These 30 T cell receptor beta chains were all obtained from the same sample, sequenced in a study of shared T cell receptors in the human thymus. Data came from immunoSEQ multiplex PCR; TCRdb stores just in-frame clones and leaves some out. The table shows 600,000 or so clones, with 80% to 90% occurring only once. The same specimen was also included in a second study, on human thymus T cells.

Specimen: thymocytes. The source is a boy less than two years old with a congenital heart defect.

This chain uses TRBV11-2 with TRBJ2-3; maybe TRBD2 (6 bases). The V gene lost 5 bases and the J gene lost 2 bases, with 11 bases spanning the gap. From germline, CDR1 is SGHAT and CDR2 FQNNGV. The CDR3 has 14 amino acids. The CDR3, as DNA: TGTGCCAGCAGCCCATCGGGGGTCACAGATACGCAGTATTTT. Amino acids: CASSPSGVTDTQYF.

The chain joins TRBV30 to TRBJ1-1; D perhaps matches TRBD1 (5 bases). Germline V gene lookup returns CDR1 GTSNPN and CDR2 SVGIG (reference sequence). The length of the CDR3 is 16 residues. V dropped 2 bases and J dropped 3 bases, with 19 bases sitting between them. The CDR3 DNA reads TGTGCCTGGAGTCACCCTTGTGGGGGGGAGTACACTGAAGCTTTCTTT. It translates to CAWSHPCGGEYTEAFF. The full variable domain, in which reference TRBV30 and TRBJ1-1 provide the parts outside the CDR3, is SQTIHQWPATLVQPVGSPLSLECTVEGTSNPNLYWYRQAAGRGLQLLFYSVGIGQISSEVPQNLSASRPQDRQFILSSKKLLLSDSGFYLCAWSHPCGGEYTEAFFGQGTRLTVV.

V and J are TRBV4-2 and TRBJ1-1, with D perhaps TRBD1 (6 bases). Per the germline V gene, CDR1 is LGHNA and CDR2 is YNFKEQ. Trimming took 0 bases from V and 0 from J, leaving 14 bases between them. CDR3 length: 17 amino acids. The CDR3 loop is CASSQDEKGEMNTEAFF. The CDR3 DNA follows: TGTGCCAGCAGCCAAGATGAAAAGGGGGAAATGAACACTGAAGCTTTCTTT.

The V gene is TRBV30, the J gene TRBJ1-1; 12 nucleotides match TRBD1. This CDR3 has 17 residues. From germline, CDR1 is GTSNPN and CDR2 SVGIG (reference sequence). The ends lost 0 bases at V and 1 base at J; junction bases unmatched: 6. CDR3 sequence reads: CAWSVPGQGAANTEAFF. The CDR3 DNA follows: TGTGCCTGGAGTGTACCGGGACAGGGGGCGGCGAACACTGAAGCTTTCTTT.

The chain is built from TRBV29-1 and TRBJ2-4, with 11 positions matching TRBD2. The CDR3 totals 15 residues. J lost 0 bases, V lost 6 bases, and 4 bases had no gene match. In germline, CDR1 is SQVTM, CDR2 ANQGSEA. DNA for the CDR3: TGCAGCGTCCGACTAGCGGGGCTAGCCAAAAACATTCAGTACTTC. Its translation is CSVRLAGLAKNIQYF.

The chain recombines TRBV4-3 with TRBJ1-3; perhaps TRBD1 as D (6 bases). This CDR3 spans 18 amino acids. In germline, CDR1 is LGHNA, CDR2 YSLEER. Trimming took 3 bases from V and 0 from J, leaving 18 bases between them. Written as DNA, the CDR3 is TGCGCCAGCAGCCACGCGAACCCGGGACATAACTCTGGAAACACCATATATTTT. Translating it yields CASSHANPGHNSGNTIYF.

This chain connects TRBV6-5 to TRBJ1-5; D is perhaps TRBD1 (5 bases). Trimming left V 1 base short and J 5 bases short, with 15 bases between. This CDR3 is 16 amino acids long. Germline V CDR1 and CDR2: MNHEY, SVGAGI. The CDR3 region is CASSYFLRGEDQPQHF. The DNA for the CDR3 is TGTGCCAGCAGTTACTTCCTTCGGGGGGAAGATCAGCCCCAGCATTTT.

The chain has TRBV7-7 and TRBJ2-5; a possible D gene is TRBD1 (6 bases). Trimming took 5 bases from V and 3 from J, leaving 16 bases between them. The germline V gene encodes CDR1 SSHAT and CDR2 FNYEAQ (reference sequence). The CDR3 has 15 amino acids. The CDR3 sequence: CASSPLGHTKETQYF. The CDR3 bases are TGTGCCAGCAGCCCTTTGGGACATACCAAAGAGACCCAGTACTTC.

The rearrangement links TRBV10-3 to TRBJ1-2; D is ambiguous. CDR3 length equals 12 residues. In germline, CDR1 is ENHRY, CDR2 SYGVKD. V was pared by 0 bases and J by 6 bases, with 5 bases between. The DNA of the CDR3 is TGTGCCATCAGTGAGTCCAGAAATGGCTACACCTTC. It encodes CAISESRNGYTF.

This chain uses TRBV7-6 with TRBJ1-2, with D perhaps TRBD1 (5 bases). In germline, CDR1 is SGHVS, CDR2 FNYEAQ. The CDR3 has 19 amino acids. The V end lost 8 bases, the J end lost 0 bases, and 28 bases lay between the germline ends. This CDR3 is CASRIFPHTTGRSNYGYTF. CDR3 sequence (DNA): TGTGCCAGCCGTATCTTCCCCCACACAACAGGAAGGTCTAACTATGGCTACACCTTC.

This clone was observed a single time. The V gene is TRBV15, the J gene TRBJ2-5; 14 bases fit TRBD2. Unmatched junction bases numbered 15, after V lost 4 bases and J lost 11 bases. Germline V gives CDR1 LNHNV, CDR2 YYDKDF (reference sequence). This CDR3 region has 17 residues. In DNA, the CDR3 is TGTGCCACCAGCATATCCTCGAGACTAGCGGGAGGGTCGGAGCAGTACTTC. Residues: CATSISSRLAGGSEQYF.

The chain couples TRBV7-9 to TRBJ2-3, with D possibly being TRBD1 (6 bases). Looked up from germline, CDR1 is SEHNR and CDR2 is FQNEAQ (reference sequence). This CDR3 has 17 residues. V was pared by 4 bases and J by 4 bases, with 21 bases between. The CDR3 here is CASSYKRGRVVPDTQYF. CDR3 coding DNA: TGTGCCAGCAGCTACAAAAGGGGGAGAGTGGTTCCAGATACGCAGTATTTT.

CDR3 region: CASSQENSSYEQYF. CDR3 coding DNA: TGTGCCAGCAGCCAAGAGAACAGCTCCTACGAGCAGTACTTC. V is TRBV14 and J is TRBJ2-7; D ambiguous. Trimming took off 0 bases at V and 0 bases at J, with 6 bases between the two ends. Germline CDR1 is SGHDN and CDR2 is FVKESK. The CDR3 runs 14 residues.

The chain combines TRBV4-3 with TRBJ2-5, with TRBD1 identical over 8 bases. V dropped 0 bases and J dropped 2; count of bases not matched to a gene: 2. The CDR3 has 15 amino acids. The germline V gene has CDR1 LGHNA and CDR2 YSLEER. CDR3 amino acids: CASSQDNRGQETQYF. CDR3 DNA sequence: TGCGCCAGCAGCCAAGATAACAGGGGGCAAGAGACCCAGTACTTC.

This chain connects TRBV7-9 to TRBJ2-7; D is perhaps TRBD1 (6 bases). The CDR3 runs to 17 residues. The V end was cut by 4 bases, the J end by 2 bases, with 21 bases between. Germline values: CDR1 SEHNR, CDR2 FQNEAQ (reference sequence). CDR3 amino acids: CASSSIGGHRATYEQYF. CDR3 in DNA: TGTGCCAGCAGCTCCATAGGGGGTCACAGGGCCACCTACGAGCAGTACTTC.

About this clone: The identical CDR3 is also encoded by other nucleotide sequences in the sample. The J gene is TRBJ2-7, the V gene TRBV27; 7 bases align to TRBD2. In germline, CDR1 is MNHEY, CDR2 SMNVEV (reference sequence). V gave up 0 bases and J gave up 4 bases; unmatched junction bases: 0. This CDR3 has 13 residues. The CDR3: CASSLSGGYEQYF. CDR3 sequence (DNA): TGTGCCAGCAGTTTATCGGGAGGGTACGAGCAGTACTTC.

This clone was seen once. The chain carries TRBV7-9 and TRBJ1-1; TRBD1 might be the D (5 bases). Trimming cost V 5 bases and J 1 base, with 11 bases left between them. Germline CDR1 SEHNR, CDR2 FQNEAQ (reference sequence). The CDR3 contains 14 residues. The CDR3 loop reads CASSPQGANTEAFF. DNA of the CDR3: TGTGCCAGCAGCCCCCAAGGGGCGAACACTGAAGCTTTCTTT.

The CDR3 sequence: CASSYSRDRGFYEQYF. For the CDR3, the DNA is TGTGCCAGCAGTTATAGCCGGGACAGGGGGTTCTACGAGCAGTACTTC. This chain joins TRBV7-2 and TRBJ2-7, with 11 bases lining up with TRBD1. The trim removed 6 bases at V and 3 bases at J, leaving 10 bases unmatched. The germline CDR1 and CDR2 sequences are SGHTA and FQGNSA. The CDR3 extends over 16 amino acids.

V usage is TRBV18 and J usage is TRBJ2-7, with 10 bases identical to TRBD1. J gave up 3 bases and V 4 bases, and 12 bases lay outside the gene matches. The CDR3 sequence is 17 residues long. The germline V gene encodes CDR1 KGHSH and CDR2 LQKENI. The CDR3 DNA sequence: TGTGCCAGCTCACAAGCTCGGGACAGGGGACGACTCTACGAGCAGTACTTC. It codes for CASSQARDRGRLYEQYF.

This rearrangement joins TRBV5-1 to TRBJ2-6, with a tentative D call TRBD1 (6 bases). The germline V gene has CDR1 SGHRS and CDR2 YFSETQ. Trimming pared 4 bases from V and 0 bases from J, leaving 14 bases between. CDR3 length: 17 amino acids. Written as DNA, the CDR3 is TGCGCCAGCAGCCTGACAGGACCTGACTCTGGGGCCAACGTCCTGACTTTC. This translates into CASSLTGPDSGANVLTF. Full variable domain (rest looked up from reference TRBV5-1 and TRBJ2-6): KAGVTQTPRYLIKTRGQQVTLSCSPISGHRSVSWYQQTPGQGLQFLFEYFSETQRNKGNFPGRFSGRQFSNSRSEMNVSTLELGDSALYLCASSLTGPDSGANVLTFGAGSRLTVL.

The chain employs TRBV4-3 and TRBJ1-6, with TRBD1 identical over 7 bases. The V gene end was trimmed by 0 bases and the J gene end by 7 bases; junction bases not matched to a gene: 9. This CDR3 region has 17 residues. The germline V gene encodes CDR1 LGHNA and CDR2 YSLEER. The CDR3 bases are TGCGCCAGCAGCCAAGATTTATTAGGGGGCCGGAATTCACCCCTCCACTTT. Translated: CASSQDLLGGRNSPLHF.

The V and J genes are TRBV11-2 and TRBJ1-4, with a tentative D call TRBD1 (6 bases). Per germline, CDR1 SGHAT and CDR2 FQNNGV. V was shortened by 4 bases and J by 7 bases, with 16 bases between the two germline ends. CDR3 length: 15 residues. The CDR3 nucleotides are TGTGCCAGCAGCTCAAGACGTTACAGGGTTGAAAAACTGTTTTTT. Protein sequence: CASSSRRYRVEKLFF.

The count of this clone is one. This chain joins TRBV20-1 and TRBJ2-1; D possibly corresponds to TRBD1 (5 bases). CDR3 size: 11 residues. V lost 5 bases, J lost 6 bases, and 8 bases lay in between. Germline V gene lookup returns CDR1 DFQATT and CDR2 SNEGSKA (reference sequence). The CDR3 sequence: CSADQGNEQFF. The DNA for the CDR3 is TGCAGTGCTGACCAGGGCAATGAGCAGTTCTTC.

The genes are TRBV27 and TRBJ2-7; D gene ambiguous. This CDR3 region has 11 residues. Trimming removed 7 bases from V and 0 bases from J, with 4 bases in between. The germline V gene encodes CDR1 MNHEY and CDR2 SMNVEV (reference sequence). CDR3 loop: CASIFSYEQYF. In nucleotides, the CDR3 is TGTGCCAGCATATTCTCCTACGAGCAGTACTTC.

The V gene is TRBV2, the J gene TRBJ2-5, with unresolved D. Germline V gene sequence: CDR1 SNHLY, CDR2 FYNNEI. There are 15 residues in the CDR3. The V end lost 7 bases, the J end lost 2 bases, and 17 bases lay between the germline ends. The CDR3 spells CASTPRWLIQETQYF. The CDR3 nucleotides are TGTGCCAGCACCCCCAGATGGTTGATACAAGAGACCCAGTACTTC.

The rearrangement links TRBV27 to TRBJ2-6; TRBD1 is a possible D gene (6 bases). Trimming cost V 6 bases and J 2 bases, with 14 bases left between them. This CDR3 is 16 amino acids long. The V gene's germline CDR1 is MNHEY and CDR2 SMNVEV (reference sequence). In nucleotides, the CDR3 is TGTGCCAGCAGCCCTACAGGGAATCCTGGGGCCAACGTCCTGACTTTC. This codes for CASSPTGNPGANVLTF.

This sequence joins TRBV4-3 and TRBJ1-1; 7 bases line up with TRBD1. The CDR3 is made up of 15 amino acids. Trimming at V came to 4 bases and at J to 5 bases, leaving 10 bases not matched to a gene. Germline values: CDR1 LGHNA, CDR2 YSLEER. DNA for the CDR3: TGCGCCAGCAGCCCTCAAGGGGGCTGGGGAACTGAAGCTTTCTTT. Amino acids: CASSPQGGWGTEAFF.

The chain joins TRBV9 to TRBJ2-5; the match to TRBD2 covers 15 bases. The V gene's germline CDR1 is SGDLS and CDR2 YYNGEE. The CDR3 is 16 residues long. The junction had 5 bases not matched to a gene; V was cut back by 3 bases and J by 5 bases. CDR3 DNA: TGTGCCAGCAGCGCCTGGACTAGCGGGGGGGCGGAGACCCAGTACTTC. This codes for CASSAWTSGGAETQYF.

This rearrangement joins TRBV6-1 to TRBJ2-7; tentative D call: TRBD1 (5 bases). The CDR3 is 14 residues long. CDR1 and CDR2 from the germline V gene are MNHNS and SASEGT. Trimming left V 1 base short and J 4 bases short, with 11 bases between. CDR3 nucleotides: TGTGCCAGCAGTGAAGTACCGACAGATTACGAGCAGTACTTC. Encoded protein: CASSEVPTDYEQYF.

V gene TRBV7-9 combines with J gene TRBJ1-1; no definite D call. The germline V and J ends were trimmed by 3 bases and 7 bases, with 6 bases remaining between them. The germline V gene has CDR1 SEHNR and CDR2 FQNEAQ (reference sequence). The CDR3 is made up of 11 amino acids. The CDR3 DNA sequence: TGTGCCAGCAGCTTGGGCGTTGAAGCTTTCTTT. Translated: CASSLGVEAFF.